This TCR beta chain derives from a study of T cells in Graves' hyperthyroidism and ophthalmopathy. Fresh peripheral blood, less than 11 ml of it, supplied the PBMCs. RNA transcripts were the template for amplifying TCR beta CDR3 regions. The TCR CDR3 was amplified in a first-round RT-PCR using the HTBI primer set. Each CDR3 protein gets one entry after TCRdb re-called the multiplex PCR reads with MiXCR. Of about 690,000 distinct CDR3 sequences listed, 17% are singletons. A remark on this clonotype: A much bigger clone sits one base away, suggesting this may be a read error.

The trim removed 5 bases at V and 2 bases at J, leaving 9 bases unmatched. The CDR3 totals 16 residues. Germline CDR1 and CDR2: KGHSH and LQKENI. This receptor was identified in a man aged 50 or older with Graves' hyperthyroidism. Sequencing used blood. The chain couples TRBV18 to TRBJ2-3, with TRBD1 identical over 8 bases. CDR3 protein: CASSLAQGAPTDTQYF. CDR3 bases: TGTGCCAGCTCATTAGCCCAGGGGGCCCCCACAGATACGCAGTATTTT. The whole variable domain, filled in from reference TRBV18 and TRBJ2-3, reads NAGVMQNPRHLVRRRGQEARLRCSPMKGHSHVYWYRQLPEEGLKFMVYLQKENIIDESGMPKERFSAEFPKEGPSILRIQQVVRGDSAAYFCASSLAQGAPTDTQYFGPGTRLTVL.